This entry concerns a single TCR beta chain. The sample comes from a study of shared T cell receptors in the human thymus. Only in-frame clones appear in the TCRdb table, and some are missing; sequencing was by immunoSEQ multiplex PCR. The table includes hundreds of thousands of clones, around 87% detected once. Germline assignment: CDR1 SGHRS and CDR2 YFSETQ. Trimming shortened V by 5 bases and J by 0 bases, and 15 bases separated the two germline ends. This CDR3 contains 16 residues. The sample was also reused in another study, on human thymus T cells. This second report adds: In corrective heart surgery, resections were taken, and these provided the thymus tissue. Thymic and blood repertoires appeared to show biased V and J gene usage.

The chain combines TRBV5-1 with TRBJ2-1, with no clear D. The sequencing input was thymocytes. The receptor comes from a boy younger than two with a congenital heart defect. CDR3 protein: CASSGKARSSYNEQFF. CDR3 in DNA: TGCGCCAGCAGTGGTAAGGCTCGGAGCTCCTACAATGAGCAGTTCTTC. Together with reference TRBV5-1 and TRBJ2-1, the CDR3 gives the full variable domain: KAGVTQTPRYLIKTRGQQVTLSCSPISGHRSVSWYQQTPGQGLQFLFEYFSETQRNKGNFPGRFSGRQFSNSRSEMNVSTLELGDSALYLCASSGKARSSYNEQFFGPGTRLTVL.